This is a list of T cell receptor beta chains from one sample in a study of blood T cell repertoires in COVID-19. Generated by immunoSEQ multiplex PCR, the TCRdb table keeps only in-frame clones and is missing some. The table records some 38,000 clones, 65% to 85% of them present only once. The sequenced sample was peripheral blood. All receptors come from a man aged 55 to 70 in a cohort sampled during active COVID-19. The CDR3 runs from the conserved cysteine through the conserved F or W. The D gene is left open where the match is weak. Some rows have no size entry. The others give once, few or many, or a class for an expanded clone.

clone size | D gene | J gene | V gene | CDR3 DNA | CDR3 protein
- | - | TRBJ2-3 | TRBV15 | TGTGCCACCAGCCCTAATGATGCCGGGAGAGGCACAGATACGCAGTATTTT | CATSPNDAGRGTDTQYF
- | TRBD2 | TRBJ2-2 | TRBV7-9 | TGTGCCAGCAGCGGCCAACGACTAGCCTTTACCTCCACCGGGGAGCTGTTTTTT | CASSGQRLAFTSTGELFF
few | TRBD1 | TRBJ2-7 | TRBV28 | TGTGCCAGCAGTCGACAGGGGAAAGAATACGAGCAGTACTTC | CASSRQGKEYEQYF
- | - | TRBJ2-7 | TRBV3-1/TRBV3-2 | TGTGCCAGCAGCCAAGGGACAGCGCCCTACGAGCAGTACTTC | CASSQGTAPYEQYF
few | - | TRBJ2-7 | TRBV11-2 | TGTGCCAGCAGCTCGCAGTACGAGCAGTACTTC | CASSSQYEQYF
- | TRBD1 | TRBJ1-1 | TRBV2 | TGTGCCAGTGCGCGGACAGGGGCGGACACTGAAGCTTTCTTT | CASARTGADTEAFF
- | - | TRBJ1-4 | TRBV19 | TGTGCCACGTTATATTATGAAAAACTGTTTTTT | CATLYYEKLFF
- | - | TRBJ1-2 | TRBV5-8 | TGTGCCAGCAGCACACTACCGGGACAAGGCTACACCTTC | CASSTLPGQGYTF
- | - | TRBJ1-5 | TRBV10-3 | TGTGCCACCTCCGGACTTAGCCTCGGGGGCAATCAGCCCCAGCATTTT | CATSGLSLGGNQPQHF
few | TRBD1 | TRBJ1-1 | TRBV27 | TGTGCCAGCAGACGACAGGGCAGGGGCACTGAAGCTTTCTTT | CASRRQGRGTEAFF
- | - | TRBJ2-7 | TRBV28 | TGTGCCAGCAGTTCCCGGAGGTACGAGCAGTACTTC | CASSSRRYEQYF
- | TRBD2 | TRBJ2-1 | TRBV28 | TGTGCCAGCAGCCGCGGGGGGGGGCGCCACAATGAGCAGTTCTTC | CASSRGGGRHNEQFF
few | - | TRBJ1-5 | TRBV7-8 | TGTGCCAGCAGCTTAGCATCGGGGCAGCCCCAGCATTTT | CASSLASGQPQHF
- | - | TRBJ1-5 | TRBV30 | TGTGCCTGGAGTGTAGTCGGGAATCAGCCCCAGCATTTT | CAWSVVGNQPQHF
- | - | TRBJ2-3 | TRBV5-3 | TGTGCCAGAAGCCGCACTTCGGGGGACCTGCAGGAGGGAGATACGCAGTATTTT | CARSRTSGDLQEGDTQYF
few | TRBD1 | TRBJ2-2 | TRBV27 | TGTGCCAGCAGTCATGACAGGGGGGGTCCCACCGGGGAGCTGTTTTTT | CASSHDRGGPTGELFF
- | TRBD2 | TRBJ2-5 | TRBV5-1 | TGCGCCAGCAGCCCGACTAGCGGGGGGGCAGGAGAGACCCAGTACTTC | CASSPTSGGAGETQYF
- | TRBD2 | TRBJ2-2 | TRBV7-6 | TGTGCCAGCAGCTTAGGACTAGCGGGAGACGCCGGGGAGCTGTTTTTT | CASSLGLAGDAGELFF
- | - | TRBJ2-7 | TRBV5-4 | TGTGCCAGCAGCTTCTTTGCGGGGAGGAGCTCCTACGAGCAGTACTTC | CASSFFAGRSSYEQYF
- | - | TRBJ2-7 | TRBV11-2 | TGTGCCAGCAGCTTTTTCAGAACCTACGAGCAGTACTTC | CASSFFRTYEQYF
- | TRBD1 | TRBJ2-2 | TRBV6-6 | TGTGCCAGCAGTTCCGGGACAGGGGAGGTTTCCGGGGAGCTGTTTTTT | CASSSGTGEVSGELFF
- | - | TRBJ1-1 | TRBV19 | TGTGCCAGTAGCTCCCTGGGGGGGGCCACTGAAGCTTTCTTT | CASSSLGGATEAFF
- | - | TRBJ1-1 | TRBV19 | TGTGCCAGTAGTGATCGGGGGAGGACTGAAGCTTTCTTT | CASSDRGRTEAFF
once | - | TRBJ2-5 | TRBV7-9 | TGTGCCAGCAGCTTCGGGGAGACCCAGTACTTC | CASSFGETQYF
- | - | TRBJ1-1 | TRBV11-3 | TGTGCCAGCAGCTTAGCTCTCAGGAACACTGAAGCTTTCTTT | CASSLALRNTEAFF
- | - | TRBJ1-1 | TRBV5-1 | TGCGCCAGCAGTTTAGACAGGAACACTGAAGCTTTCTTT | CASSLDRNTEAFF
- | TRBD1 | TRBJ1-4 | TRBV3-1/TRBV3-2 | TGTGCCAGCAGAACAGGAGGGACAGGGGCGGGGTCCCGCGAAAAACTGTTTTTT | CASRTGGTGAGSREKLFF
- | - | TRBJ2-3 | TRBV7-9 | TGTGCCAGCAGCTTAGCGTTGAGCGCGGGGGCTCGTATTGATACGCAGTATTTT | CASSLALSAGARIDTQYF
- | TRBD2 | TRBJ2-5 | TRBV28 | TGTGCCATCGACGCCCGGACTAGCGACCAAGAGACCCAGTACTTC | CAIDARTSDQETQYF
- | - | TRBJ2-7 | TRBV28 | TGTGCCAGCAGTTCAGGGGCCTTGACCGCCTACGAGCAGTACTTC | CASSSGALTAYEQYF
- | TRBD2 | TRBJ2-7 | TRBV18 | TGTGCCAGCTCACCTAGCGGGAGGGCCTACGAGCAGTACTTC | CASSPSGRAYEQYF
- | - | TRBJ1-6 | TRBV7-9 | TGTGCCAGCAGCTTTTGGGGGGATAATTCACCCCTCCACTTT | CASSFWGDNSPLHF
- | - | TRBJ1-6 | TRBV11-3 | TGTGCCAGCAGCTTACCAGGGTCTTCACCCCTCCACTTT | CASSLPGSSPLHF
- | TRBD2 | TRBJ2-1 | TRBV6-6 | TGTGCCAGCAACCCCGGGACTAGCGGGGGCTATGAGCAGTTCTTC | CASNPGTSGGYEQFF
- | TRBD2 | TRBJ2-1 | TRBV5-6 | TGTGCCAGCAGCTTGGCCAACGGGCTAGCGGGGGGTAATGAGCAGTTCTTC | CASSLANGLAGGNEQFF
- | - | TRBJ1-4 | TRBV5-6 | TGTGCCAGCAGGCGCCCATACAGGAGTAATGAAAAACTGTTTTTT | CASRRPYRSNEKLFF
- | - | TRBJ1-4 | TRBV28 | TGTGCCAGCAGTTTAGTCCTTAATGAAAAACTGTTTTTT | CASSLVLNEKLFF
- | TRBD1 | TRBJ2-7 | TRBV19 | TGTGCCAGTAGTATTAGACAGGGTGGAGACGAGCAGTACTTC | CASSIRQGGDEQYF
- | - | TRBJ2-2 | TRBV12-3/TRBV12-4 | TGTGCCAGCAGTTCTCCCCTGGGGGAGCTGTTTTTT | CASSSPLGELFF
- | - | TRBJ2-1 | TRBV3-1/TRBV3-2 | TGTGCCAGCAGCCAATTTAGCTCCTACAATGAGCAGTTCTTC | CASSQFSSYNEQFF
- | - | TRBJ2-6 | TRBV9 | TGTGCCAGCAGCGGCCTAGTTGTCTCTGGGGCCAACGTCCTGACTTTC | CASSGLVVSGANVLTF
once | TRBD1 | TRBJ1-4 | TRBV18 | TGTGCCAGCTCAGCAGGGGGTAATGAAAAACTGTTTTTT | CASSAGGNEKLFF
- | TRBD2 | TRBJ2-5 | TRBV4-1 | TGCGCCAGCAGCCCAAGCGGGGGGCAAGAGACCCAGTACTTC | CASSPSGGQETQYF
- | - | TRBJ2-2 | TRBV2 | TGTGCCACTCAGACGGGACAGAACACCGGGGAGCTGTTTTTT | CATQTGQNTGELFF
- | TRBD2 | TRBJ2-3 | TRBV20-1 | TGCAGTGCTAGTAGGTACGGAAGGACTAGCGGGAGTGGAGATACGCAGTATTTT | CSASRYGRTSGSGDTQYF